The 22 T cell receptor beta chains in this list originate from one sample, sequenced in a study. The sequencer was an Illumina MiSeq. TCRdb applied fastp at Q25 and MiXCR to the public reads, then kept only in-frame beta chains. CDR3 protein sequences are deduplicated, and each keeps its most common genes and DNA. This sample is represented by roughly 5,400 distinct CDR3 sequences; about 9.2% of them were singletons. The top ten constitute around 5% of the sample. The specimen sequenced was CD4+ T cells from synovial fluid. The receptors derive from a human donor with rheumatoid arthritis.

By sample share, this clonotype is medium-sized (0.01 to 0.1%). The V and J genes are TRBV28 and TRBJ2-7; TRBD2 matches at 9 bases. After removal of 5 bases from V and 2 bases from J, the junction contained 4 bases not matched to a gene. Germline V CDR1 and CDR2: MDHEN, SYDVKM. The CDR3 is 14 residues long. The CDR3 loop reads CASSPSGKAYEQYF. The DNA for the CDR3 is TGTGCCAGCAGTCCTAGCGGGAAGGCCTACGAGCAGTACTTC.

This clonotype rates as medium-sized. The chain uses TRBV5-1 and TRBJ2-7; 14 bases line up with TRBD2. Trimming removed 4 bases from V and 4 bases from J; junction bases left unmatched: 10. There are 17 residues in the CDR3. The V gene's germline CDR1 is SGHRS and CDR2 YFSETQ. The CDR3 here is CASSPGTSGSTGYEQYF. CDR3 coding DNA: TGCGCCAGCAGCCCCGGGACTAGCGGGAGCACCGGGTACGAGCAGTACTTC.

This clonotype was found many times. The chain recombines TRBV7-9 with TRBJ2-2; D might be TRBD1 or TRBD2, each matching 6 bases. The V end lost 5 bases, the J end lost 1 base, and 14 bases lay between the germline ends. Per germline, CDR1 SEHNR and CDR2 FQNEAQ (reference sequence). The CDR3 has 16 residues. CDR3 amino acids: CASSPIGGGNTGELFF. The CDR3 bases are TGTGCCAGCAGCCCGATCGGAGGGGGGAACACCGGGGAGCTGTTTTTT.

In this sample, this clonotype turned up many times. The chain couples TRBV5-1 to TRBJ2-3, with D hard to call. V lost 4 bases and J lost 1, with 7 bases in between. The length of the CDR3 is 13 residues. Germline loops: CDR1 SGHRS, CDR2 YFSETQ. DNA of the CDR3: TGCGCCAGCAGCAACTTGGGCACAGATACGCAGTATTTT. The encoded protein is CASSNLGTDTQYF.

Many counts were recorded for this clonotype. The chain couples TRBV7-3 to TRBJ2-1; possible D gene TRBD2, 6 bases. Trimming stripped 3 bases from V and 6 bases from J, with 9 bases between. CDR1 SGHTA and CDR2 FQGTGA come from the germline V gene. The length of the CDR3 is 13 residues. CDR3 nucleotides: TGTGCCAGCAGCTTGGGACTTATCAATGAGCAGTTCTTC. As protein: CASSLGLINEQFF.

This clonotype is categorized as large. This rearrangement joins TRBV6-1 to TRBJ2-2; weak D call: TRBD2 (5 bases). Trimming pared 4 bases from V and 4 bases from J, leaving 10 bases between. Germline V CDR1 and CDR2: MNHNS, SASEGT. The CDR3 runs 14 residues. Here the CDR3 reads CASSATTGTGELFF. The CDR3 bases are TGTGCCAGCAGTGCGACTACCGGCACCGGGGAGCTGTTTTTT.

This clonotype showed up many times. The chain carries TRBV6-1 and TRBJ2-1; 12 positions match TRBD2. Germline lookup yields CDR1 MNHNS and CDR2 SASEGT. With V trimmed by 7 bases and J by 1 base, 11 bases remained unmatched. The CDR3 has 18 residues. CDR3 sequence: CASTATSGSLRSYNEQFF. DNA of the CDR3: TGTGCCAGCACCGCGACTAGCGGGAGCCTTAGGTCCTACAATGAGCAGTTCTTC.

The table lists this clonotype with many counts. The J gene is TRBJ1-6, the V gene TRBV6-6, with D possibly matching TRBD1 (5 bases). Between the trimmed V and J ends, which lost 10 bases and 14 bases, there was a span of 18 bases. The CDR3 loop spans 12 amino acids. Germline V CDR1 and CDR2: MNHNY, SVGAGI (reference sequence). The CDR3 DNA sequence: TGTGCCACATCTAACTACGGGGGGACCCTCCACTTT. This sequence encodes CATSNYGGTLHF.

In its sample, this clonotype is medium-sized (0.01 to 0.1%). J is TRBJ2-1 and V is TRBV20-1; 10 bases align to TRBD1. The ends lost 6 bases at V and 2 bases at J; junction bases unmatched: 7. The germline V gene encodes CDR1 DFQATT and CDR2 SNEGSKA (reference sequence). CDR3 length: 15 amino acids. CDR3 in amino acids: CSAPTGTGAYNEQFF. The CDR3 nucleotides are TGCAGTGCCCCCACCGGGACAGGGGCCTACAATGAGCAGTTCTTC.

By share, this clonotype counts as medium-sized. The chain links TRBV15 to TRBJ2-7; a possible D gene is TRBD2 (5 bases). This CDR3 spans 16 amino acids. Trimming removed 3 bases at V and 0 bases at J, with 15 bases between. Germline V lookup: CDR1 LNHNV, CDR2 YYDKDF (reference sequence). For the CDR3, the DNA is TGTGCCACCAGCAGCGAAACCGGAGGTCTCTCCTACGAGCAGTACTTC. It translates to CATSSETGGLSYEQYF.

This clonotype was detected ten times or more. Here the CDR3 reads CASSLGTAIYEQYF. The CDR3 nucleotides read TGTGCCAGCTCACTTGGGACAGCTATCTACGAGCAGTACTTC. The V and J genes are TRBV18 and TRBJ2-7, with 7 bases fitting TRBD1. V shed 4 bases and J 3 bases; nucleotides not matched to a gene: 6. This CDR3 has 14 residues. CDR1 and CDR2 (germline): KGHSH, LQKENI.

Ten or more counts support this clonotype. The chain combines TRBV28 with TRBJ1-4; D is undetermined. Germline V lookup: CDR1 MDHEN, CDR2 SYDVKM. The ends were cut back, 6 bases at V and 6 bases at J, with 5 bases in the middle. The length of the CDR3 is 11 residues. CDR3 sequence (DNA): TGTGCCAGCAGGGACGATGAAAAACTGTTTTTT. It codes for CASRDDEKLFF.

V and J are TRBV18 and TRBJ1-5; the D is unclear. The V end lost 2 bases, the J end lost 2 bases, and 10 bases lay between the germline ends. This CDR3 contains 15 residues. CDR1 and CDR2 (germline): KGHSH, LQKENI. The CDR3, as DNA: TGTGCCAGCTCACCAGGGGATGATGGCAATCAGCCCCAGCATTTT. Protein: CASSPGDDGNQPQHF.

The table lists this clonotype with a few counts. The CDR3 region has the DNA TGTGCCAGCAGTTTGTCACAGGGGCTCGGAGAAAAACTGTTTTTT. This sequence encodes CASSLSQGLGEKLFF. The gene calls are TRBV28 and TRBJ1-4; 7 positions match TRBD1. Germline CDR1 MDHEN, CDR2 SYDVKM. V lost 3 bases, J lost 8 bases, and 9 bases stayed unmatched. The CDR3 totals 15 residues.

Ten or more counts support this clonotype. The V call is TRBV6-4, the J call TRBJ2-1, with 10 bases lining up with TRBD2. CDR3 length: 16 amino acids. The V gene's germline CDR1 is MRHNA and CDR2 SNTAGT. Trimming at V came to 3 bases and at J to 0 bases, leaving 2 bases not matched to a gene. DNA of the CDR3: TGTGCCAGCAGTGAACTAGCGGGGACCTCCTACAATGAGCAGTTCTTC. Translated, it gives CASSELAGTSYNEQFF.

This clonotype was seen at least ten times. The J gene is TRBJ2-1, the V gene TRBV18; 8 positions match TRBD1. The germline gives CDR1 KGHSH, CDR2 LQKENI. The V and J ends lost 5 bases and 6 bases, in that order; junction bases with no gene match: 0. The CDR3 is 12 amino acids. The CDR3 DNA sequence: TGTGCCAGCTCAACAGGGGGCAATGAGCAGTTCTTC. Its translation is CASSTGGNEQFF.

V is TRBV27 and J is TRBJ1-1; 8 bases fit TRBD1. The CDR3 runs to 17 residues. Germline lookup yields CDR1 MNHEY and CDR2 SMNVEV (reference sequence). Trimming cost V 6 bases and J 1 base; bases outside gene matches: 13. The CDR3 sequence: CASRTPPRQGANTEAFF. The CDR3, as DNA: TGTGCCAGCAGAACCCCACCGCGTCAGGGGGCGAACACTGAAGCTTTCTTT.

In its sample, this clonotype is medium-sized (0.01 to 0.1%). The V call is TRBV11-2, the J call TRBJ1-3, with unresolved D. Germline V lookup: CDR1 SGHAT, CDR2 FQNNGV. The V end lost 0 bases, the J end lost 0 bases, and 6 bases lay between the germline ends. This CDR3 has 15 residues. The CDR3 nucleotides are TGTGCCAGCAGCTTAGAACACTTCTCTGGAAACACCATATATTTT. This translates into CASSLEHFSGNTIYF. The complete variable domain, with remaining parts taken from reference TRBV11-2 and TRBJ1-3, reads EAGVAQSPRYKIIEKRQSVAFWCNPISGHATLYWYQQILGQGPKLLIQFQNNGVVDDSQLPKDRFSAERLKGVDSTLKIQPAKLEDSAVYLCASSLEHFSGNTIYFGEGSWLTVV.

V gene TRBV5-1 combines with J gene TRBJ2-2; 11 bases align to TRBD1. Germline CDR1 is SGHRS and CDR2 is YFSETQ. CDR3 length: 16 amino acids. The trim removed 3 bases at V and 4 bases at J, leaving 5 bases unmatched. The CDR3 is CASSSGTGGFTGELFF. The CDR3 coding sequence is TGCGCCAGCAGCTCGGGGACAGGGGGATTCACCGGGGAGCTGTTTTTT.

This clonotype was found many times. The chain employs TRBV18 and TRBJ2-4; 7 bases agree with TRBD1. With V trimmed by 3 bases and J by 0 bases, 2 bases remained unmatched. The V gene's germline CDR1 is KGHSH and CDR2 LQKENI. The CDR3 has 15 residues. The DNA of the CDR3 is TGTGCCAGCTCACCGAACAGGGGAGCCAAAAACATTCAGTACTTC. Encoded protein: CASSPNRGAKNIQYF.

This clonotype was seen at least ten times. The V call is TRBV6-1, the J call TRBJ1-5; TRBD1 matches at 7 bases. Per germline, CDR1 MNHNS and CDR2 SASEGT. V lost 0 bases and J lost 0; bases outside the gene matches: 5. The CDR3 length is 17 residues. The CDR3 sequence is CASSEAVGTDSNQPQHF. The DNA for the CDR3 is TGTGCCAGCAGTGAAGCTGTCGGGACAGATAGCAATCAGCCCCAGCATTTT.

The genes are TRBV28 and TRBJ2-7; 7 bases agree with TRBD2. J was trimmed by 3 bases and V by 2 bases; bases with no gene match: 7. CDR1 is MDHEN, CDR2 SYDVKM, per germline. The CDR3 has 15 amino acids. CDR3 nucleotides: TGTGCCAGCAGTTTAATAGGACTAGTTAACTACGAGCAGTACTTC. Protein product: CASSLIGLVNYEQYF.